This T cell receptor (beta chain) was sequenced for a study of breast tumors, draining lymph nodes, adjacent tissues. The study, taken as a whole, reports: That most tumor T cells come from lymph nodes remained unproven. Tumor TCR diversity was below lymph nodes but above nontumor tissue. The data were judged consistent with most tumor T cells coming from lymph node and expanding in tumor.

TCRdb processed the multiplex PCR reads anew with MiXCR; each CDR3 protein has one entry. In the table there are approximately 180,000 distinct CDR3 sequences, 30% to 35% of which are singletons. A remark on this clonotype: The antigen is undetermined. The missing conserved phenylalanine or tryptophan at the end of this CDR3 makes a read error likely.

Samples came from axillary lymph nodes draining the breast cancer. CDR1 is LNHDA, CDR2 SQIVND, per germline (reference sequence). CDR3 length: 16 residues. The receptor was derived from a female donor with breast cancer. Some clones in this sample may be carry-over from other donors' samples. The source material was axillary lymph node tissue. J is TRBJ2-7 and V is TRBV19; D not resolved. As DNA, the CDR3 is TGTGCCAATAGTGCCCAGGCAGGCTTCGAGTCCTACGAGCAGTACTCC. It yields the protein CANSAQAGFESYEQYS.